These 5 T cell receptor beta chains share one sample of origin, sequenced in a study of T cell responses to AZD1222 COVID-19 vaccine. Measured with immunoSEQ multiplex PCR; TCRdb has only the in-frame clones, and not every one. Here the sample spans 75,000 to 100,000 clones, 80% to 90% being singletons. The source material was peripheral blood, sampled on day 0 of AZD1222 vaccination. These receptors originate from an adult in good health.

This clone has just one count. The chain joins TRBV28 to TRBJ2-7; perhaps TRBD2 as D (6 bases). This CDR3 has 14 residues. Germline CDR1 reads MDHEN; CDR2 reads SYDVKM. The V and J ends lost 4 bases and 1 base respectively, with 11 bases between them. Written as DNA, the CDR3 is TGTGCCAGCAGTTCCCCGGGAGATTCCTACGAGCAGTACTTC. This gives the protein CASSSPGDSYEQYF.

The V call is TRBV2, the J call TRBJ1-2; a possible D gene is TRBD1 (5 bases). This CDR3 comprises 13 residues. CDR1 and CDR2 (germline): SNHLY, FYNNEI. The V end was cut by 4 bases, the J end by 8 bases, with 14 bases between. The CDR3 bases are TGTGCCAGCAGTGTAGACAGTACGGGAGGCTACACCTTC. Its protein product is CASSVDSTGGYTF.

In its sample, this clone was seen once. The chain carries TRBV5-4 and TRBJ1-1; TRBD1 aligns across 11 bases. This CDR3 spans 16 amino acids. Germline V gene lookup returns CDR1 SGHNT and CDR2 YYREEE (reference sequence). Trimming at V came to 3 bases and at J to 4 bases, leaving 8 bases not matched to a gene. CDR3 protein: CASSSGQGGPGTEAFF. The CDR3 bases are TGTGCCAGCAGCTCGGGACAGGGGGGCCCCGGCACTGAAGCTTTCTTT. The whole variable domain, remainder taken from reference TRBV5-4 and TRBJ1-1, is ETGVTQSPTHLIKTRGQQVTLRCSSQSGHNTVSWYQQALGQGPQFIFQYYREEENGRGNFPPRFSGLQFPNYSSELNVNALELDDSALYLCASSSGQGGPGTEAFFGQGTRLTVV.

The chain is built from TRBV5-4 and TRBJ1-2; D remains unclear. CDR1 SGHNT and CDR2 YYREEE come from the germline V gene (reference sequence). The CDR3 runs 16 residues. V was trimmed by 5 bases and J by 7 bases, leaving 24 bases between them. The CDR3 region has the DNA TGTGCCAGCAGTGTTGGATCCTTTACCCGAGACGGTGGCTACACCTTC. Amino acid sequence: CASSVGSFTRDGGYTF.

This clone was counted between two and nine times. The CDR3 loop reads CASSAGLAGGQYF. CDR3 coding DNA: TGTGCCAGCAGCGCTGGACTAGCGGGGGGGCAGTACTTC. This rearrangement joins TRBV9 to TRBJ2-7, with 14 nucleotides matching TRBD2. The CDR3 covers 13 residues. The V and J ends lost 3 bases and 9 bases, in that order; junction bases with no gene match: 2. The germline CDR1 and CDR2 sequences are SGDLS and YYNGEE.